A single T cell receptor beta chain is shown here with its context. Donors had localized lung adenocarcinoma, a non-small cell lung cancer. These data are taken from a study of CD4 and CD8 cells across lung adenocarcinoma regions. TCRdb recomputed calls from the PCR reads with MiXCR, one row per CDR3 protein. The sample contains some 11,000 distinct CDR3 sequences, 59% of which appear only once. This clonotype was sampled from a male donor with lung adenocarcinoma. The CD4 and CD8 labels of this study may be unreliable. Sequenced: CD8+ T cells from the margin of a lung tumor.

The CDR3 DNA reads as TGTGCCAGCAGTGTCGGACAGGGCAATCAGCCCCAGCATTTT. Its protein is CASSVGQGNQPQHF. J is TRBJ1-5 and V is TRBV6-1; 7 positions match TRBD1. Germline-derived CDR1 and CDR2 are MNHNS and SASEGT. V was clipped by 4 bases and J by 2 bases; unmatched bases: 2. The CDR3 has 14 amino acids.